This T cell receptor beta chain appears in the sequencing data of a study of CD8 T cells in Susac syndrome. TCR beta from blood CD8+ and CD4+ T cells was sequenced. Patients with stable or active relapsing-remitting disease, all of them treatment-naive, made up the multiple sclerosis controls. Negative magnetic isolation gave CD8+ and CD4+ cells; FACS enriched CD8+ TEMRA. Random hexamers were used to reverse transcribe the RNA input (about 0.45 to 1 ug). TCR beta CDR3 was amplified by immunoSEQ multiplex PCR. This amplification extended across 54 Vbeta and 13 Jbeta segments. TCRdb reprocessed the immunoSEQ multiplex PCR reads with MiXCR, giving one entry per CDR3 protein. The data show under 200,000 distinct CDR3 sequences, around 95% seen once. Germline CDR1 MDHEN, CDR2 SYDVKM. Germline trimming cut 4 bases from V and 3 bases from J; bases unmatched to any gene: 2. The CDR3 sequence is 14 residues long.

The TCR comes from a human donor with multiple sclerosis. The sample taken for sequencing was CD8+ T cells from PBMCs. J is TRBJ2-2 and V is TRBV28, with 7 bases fitting TRBD1. CDR3 sequence: CASSYQGDTGELFF. The CDR3 nucleotides read TGTGCCAGCAGTTACCAGGGGGACACCGGGGAGCTGTTTTTT.